This is a list of T cell receptor beta chains from one sample in a study of vaccination effects on CD4 cells after COVID-19. TCRdb's table, derived via immunoSEQ multiplex PCR, lists solely in-frame clones and lacks some. In the table there are about 43,000 clones, 70% to 80% of which are singletons. Antigens for these TCRs are unknown. The sequencing here drew on CD4+ T cells from PBMCs cultured with SARS-CoV-2 spike peptides, taken before COVID-19 vaccination. These receptor sequences come from a human donor who received a COVID-19 vaccine. The CDR3 runs from the conserved cysteine through the conserved F or W. A D gene is named only where the DNA matches it firmly. Some rows have no size entry. The others give once, few or many, or a class for an expanded clone.

j_call: TRBJ2-5; v_call: TRBV4-3; clone_size: .; d_call: .; cdr3_length: 13; cdr3_nt: TGCGCCAGCAGCCAAGAAGTTCAGGAGACCCAGTACTTC; cdr3_aa: CASSQEVQETQYF
j_call: TRBJ2-5; v_call: TRBV28; clone_size: .; d_call: TRBD2; cdr3_length: 15; cdr3_nt: TGTGCCAGCAGTCCGACTAGCGGGGTTAGGGAGACCCAGTACTTC; cdr3_aa: CASSPTSGVRETQYF
j_call: TRBJ2-3; v_call: TRBV18; clone_size: .; d_call: .; cdr3_length: 17; cdr3_nt: TGTGCCAGCTCACCAGGACGCGGGGCCCCCTCCACAGATACGCAGTATTTT; cdr3_aa: CASSPGRGAPSTDTQYF
j_call: TRBJ1-6; v_call: TRBV30; clone_size: .; d_call: .; cdr3_length: 12; cdr3_nt: TGTGCCTGGAGTAGGAGGGATTCACCCCTCCACTTT; cdr3_aa: CAWSRRDSPLHF
j_call: TRBJ1-2; v_call: TRBV29-1; clone_size: .; d_call: .; cdr3_length: 13; cdr3_nt: TGCAGCACGGACGGGTTGTCTAACTATGGCTACACCTTC; cdr3_aa: CSTDGLSNYGYTF
j_call: TRBJ2-3; v_call: TRBV9; clone_size: .; d_call: TRBD1; cdr3_length: 15; cdr3_nt: TGTGCCAGCAGCATTCCGGGACAGAGCACAGATACGCAGTATTTT; cdr3_aa: CASSIPGQSTDTQYF
j_call: TRBJ1-5; v_call: TRBV18; clone_size: .; d_call: TRBD1; cdr3_length: 14; cdr3_nt: TGTGCCAGCTCCCCACAGGGGGGCAATCAGCCCCAGCATTTT; cdr3_aa: CASSPQGGNQPQHF
j_call: TRBJ1-4; v_call: TRBV11-2; clone_size: .; d_call: TRBD1; cdr3_length: 16; cdr3_nt: TGTGCCAGCAGCTCTAGACAGGGGAGTGCTAATGAAAAACTGTTTTTT; cdr3_aa: CASSSRQGSANEKLFF
j_call: TRBJ2-3; v_call: TRBV15; clone_size: few; d_call: .; cdr3_length: 12; cdr3_nt: TGTGCCACCAGCAATTATCCAGATACGCAGTATTTT; cdr3_aa: CATSNYPDTQYF
j_call: TRBJ1-1; v_call: TRBV7-3; clone_size: once; d_call: .; cdr3_length: 15; cdr3_nt: TGTGCCAGCAGCAAAAGTGCGGGGGGATACACTGAAGCTTTCTTT; cdr3_aa: CASSKSAGGYTEAFF
j_call: TRBJ1-2; v_call: TRBV6-5; clone_size: .; d_call: .; cdr3_length: 15; cdr3_nt: TGTGCCAGCAGTTACTCGATGGGATCCGGTTCTGGCTACACCTTC; cdr3_aa: CASSYSMGSGSGYTF
j_call: TRBJ2-3; v_call: TRBV7-2; clone_size: .; d_call: .; cdr3_length: 13; cdr3_nt: TGTGCCAGCAGGCCTCCCCCCGCAGATACGCAGTATTTT; cdr3_aa: CASRPPPADTQYF
j_call: TRBJ2-4; v_call: TRBV6-6; clone_size: .; d_call: TRBD1; cdr3_length: 16; cdr3_nt: TGTGCCAGCAGTTACTCGCAACCCGGGACAGGGTACGGGCAGAACTTC; cdr3_aa: CASSYSQPGTGYGQNF
j_call: TRBJ1-5; v_call: TRBV4-1; clone_size: .; d_call: .; cdr3_length: 16; cdr3_nt: TGCGCCAGCAGCCGAGAGACGGGAAGGGGGAATCAGCCCCAGCATTTT; cdr3_aa: CASSRETGRGNQPQHF
j_call: TRBJ2-1; v_call: TRBV10-2; clone_size: once; d_call: .; cdr3_length: 11; cdr3_nt: TGCGCCAGCAGGTCCGTCAATGAGCAGTTCTTC; cdr3_aa: CASRSVNEQFF
j_call: TRBJ2-1; v_call: TRBV28; clone_size: .; d_call: TRBD2; cdr3_length: 15; cdr3_nt: TGTGCCAGCAGCTCAGTGGGCGGGGGGGCGAATGAGCAGTTCTTC; cdr3_aa: CASSSVGGGANEQFF
j_call: TRBJ2-1; v_call: TRBV7-8; clone_size: .; d_call: TRBD1; cdr3_length: 16; cdr3_nt: TGTGCCAGCAGCTTAGGCGGAGGGACAGGGAGGAGTGAGCAGTTCTTC; cdr3_aa: CASSLGGGTGRSEQFF
j_call: TRBJ2-1; v_call: TRBV7-2; clone_size: .; d_call: TRBD2; cdr3_length: 16; cdr3_nt: TGTGCCAGCAGCTTATCGCCTAGCGGGGGGTCAGGTGAGCAGTTCTTC; cdr3_aa: CASSLSPSGGSGEQFF
j_call: TRBJ2-4; v_call: TRBV30; clone_size: .; d_call: .; cdr3_length: 13; cdr3_nt: TGTGCCTGGCACGATCGGCAGGGGAACATTCAGTACTTC; cdr3_aa: CAWHDRQGNIQYF
j_call: TRBJ1-1; v_call: TRBV7-8; clone_size: few; d_call: TRBD1; cdr3_length: 15; cdr3_nt: TGTGCCAGCAGCTTAAGCAGGGGGACTCGCACTGAAGCTTTCTTT; cdr3_aa: CASSLSRGTRTEAFF
j_call: TRBJ2-3; v_call: TRBV6-6; clone_size: .; d_call: .; cdr3_length: 15; cdr3_nt: TGTGCCAGTCTCTTACGGGGGTCAAACACAGATACGCAGTATTTT; cdr3_aa: CASLLRGSNTDTQYF
j_call: TRBJ2-4; v_call: TRBV27; clone_size: .; d_call: .; cdr3_length: 13; cdr3_nt: TGTGCCAGCAGTTCCCTGCGGGGCGGCATTCAGTACTTC; cdr3_aa: CASSSLRGGIQYF
j_call: TRBJ1-1; v_call: TRBV2; clone_size: .; d_call: .; cdr3_length: 14; cdr3_nt: TGTGCCAGCAGCGCCAGTTTAAGGAACACTGAAGCTTTCTTT; cdr3_aa: CASSASLRNTEAFF
j_call: TRBJ2-5; v_call: TRBV18; clone_size: .; d_call: .; cdr3_length: 13; cdr3_nt: TGTGCCAGCTCACCCTGGGGACGGGAGACCCAGTACTTC; cdr3_aa: CASSPWGRETQYF
j_call: TRBJ2-2; v_call: TRBV29-1; clone_size: .; d_call: .; cdr3_length: 14; cdr3_nt: TGCAGCGTTGTCCCCAGGGTGAGCACCGGGGAGCTGTTTTTT; cdr3_aa: CSVVPRVSTGELFF
j_call: TRBJ2-2; v_call: TRBV18; clone_size: .; d_call: .; cdr3_length: 16; cdr3_nt: TGTGCCAGCTCACCACTGGTGGGCACGAACACCGGGGAGCTGTTTTTT; cdr3_aa: CASSPLVGTNTGELFF
j_call: TRBJ1-2; v_call: TRBV6-5; clone_size: .; d_call: .; cdr3_length: 15; cdr3_nt: TGTGCCAGCAGGGGGGCCGGGACCGCCTTAAATGGCTACACCTTC; cdr3_aa: CASRGAGTALNGYTF